Following are 32 T cell receptor beta chains from one sample sequenced in a study of blood T cell repertoires in COVID-19. Sequenced by immunoSEQ multiplex PCR; TCRdb stores in-frame clones only, minus some. The sample gives roughly 98,000 clones, roughly 92% of which show up once; around 6% is in the top ten. Sequencing was performed on peripheral blood. The receptors originated from a woman in her sixties with active COVID-19.

The chain has TRBV19 and TRBJ2-7, with D possibly matching TRBD2 (5 bases). Looked up from germline, CDR1 is LNHDA and CDR2 is SQIVND (reference sequence). The CDR3 runs to 14 residues. V lost 2 bases to trimming and J lost 9 bases, with 17 bases between them. In DNA form, the CDR3 reads TGTGCCAGTAGTATAACTCCCCGGGATTCGGGGCAGTACTTC. Translating it yields CASSITPRDSGQYF.

The chain carries TRBV19 and TRBJ1-1, with D maybe TRBD1 (5 bases). The CDR3 runs 14 residues. Trimming shortened V by 2 bases and J by 0 bases, and 7 bases separated the two germline ends. Germline V lookup: CDR1 LNHDA, CDR2 SQIVND (reference sequence). CDR3 protein: CASSIRGLNTEAFF. CDR3 coding DNA: TGTGCCAGTAGTATAAGGGGTTTGAACACTGAAGCTTTCTTT.

The CDR3 loop reads CASSSGAGANVLTF. The CDR3 DNA follows: TGTGCCAGCAGTTCAGGGGCTGGGGCCAACGTCCTGACTTTC. The genes are TRBV28 and TRBJ2-6, with TRBD1 as a possible D gene (6 bases). Germline CDR1 MDHEN, CDR2 SYDVKM. The CDR3 totals 14 residues. V was clipped by 4 bases and J by 2 bases, with 6 bases between them.

The chain employs TRBV12-3 or TRBV12-4 and TRBJ1-1; no clear D gene. CDR3 length: 13 amino acids. V dropped 5 bases and J dropped 0 bases, with 7 bases sitting between them. CDR3 protein: CASSLLMNTEAFF. The DNA for the CDR3 is TGTGCCAGCAGTCTTCTTATGAACACTGAAGCTTTCTTT.

The CDR3 region is CASSPTSYEQYF. The CDR3 DNA is TGTGCCAGCTCACCGACTAGTTACGAGCAGTACTTC. This sequence joins TRBV18 and TRBJ2-7, with D possibly TRBD2 on 6 matching bases. V was cut by 3 bases and J by 4 bases, with 7 bases left in between. The CDR3 has 12 residues. Germline-derived CDR1 and CDR2 are KGHSH and LQKENI.

J is TRBJ1-5 and V is TRBV30; tentatively, D is TRBD1 (6 bases). Germline loops: CDR1 GTSNPN, CDR2 SVGIG (reference sequence). V was shortened by 1 base and J by 5 bases, with 12 bases between the two germline ends. This CDR3 contains 14 residues. In DNA form, the CDR3 reads TGTGCCTGGAGTGGAGGACAGCCAGATCAGCCCCAGCATTTT. Its translation is CAWSGGQPDQPQHF.

The V gene is TRBV30, the J gene TRBJ1-6; 7 bases match TRBD1. With V trimmed by 3 bases and J by 10 bases, 9 bases remained unmatched. Germline values: CDR1 GTSNPN, CDR2 SVGIG (reference sequence). The length of the CDR3 is 14 residues. DNA for the CDR3: TGTGCCTGGAGAGGGGGCCGAGAGAACTCACCCCTCCACTTT. This codes for CAWRGGRENSPLHF.

The chain joins TRBV14 to TRBJ2-2, with 10 nucleotides matching TRBD2. Germline V gene lookup returns CDR1 SGHDN and CDR2 FVKESK. V lost 4 bases and J lost 0; bases outside the gene matches: 11. The CDR3 length is 19 residues. The CDR3 sequence: CASSRYPMTSGPNTGELFF. In DNA form, the CDR3 reads TGTGCCAGCAGCCGTTACCCAATGACTAGCGGGCCGAACACCGGGGAGCTGTTTTTT. Full variable domain (outside the CDR3, taken from reference TRBV14 and TRBJ2-2): EAGVTQFPSHSVIEKGQTVTLRCDPISGHDNLYWYRRVMGKEIKFLLHFVKESKQDESGMPNNRFLAERTGGTYSTLKVQPAELEDSGVYFCASSRYPMTSGPNTGELFFGEGSRLTVL.

V and J are TRBV7-2 and TRBJ2-4; possibly TRBD1 for D (5 bases). CDR1 SGHTA and CDR2 FQGNSA come from the germline V gene. CDR3 length equals 14 residues. V lost 5 bases, J lost 9 bases, and 17 bases lay in between. CDR3 amino acids: CASSPRGQRAIQYF. The CDR3 DNA follows: TGTGCCAGCAGCCCAAGGGGTCAAAGGGCCATTCAGTACTTC.

This chain links TRBV27 with TRBJ1-1; TRBD1 aligns across 9 bases. V lost 8 bases to trimming and J lost 10 bases; unmatched junction nucleotides: 14. Germline assignment: CDR1 MNHEY and CDR2 SMNVEV (reference sequence). The CDR3 is 14 amino acids. CDR3 sequence reads: CASSGATGGLRAFF. The CDR3 DNA reads as TGTGCCAGCTCCGGTGCGACAGGGGGTTTGCGAGCTTTCTTT.

The rearrangement links TRBV5-1 to TRBJ2-7; 7 nucleotides match TRBD2. CDR3 length equals 16 residues. Germline loops: CDR1 SGHRS, CDR2 YFSETQ. The trim removed 0 bases at V and 1 base at J, leaving 7 bases unmatched. The DNA for the CDR3 is TGCGCCAGCAGCTTGGAAGGCGGGAGAAAATCCTACGAGCAGTACTTC. Translating gives CASSLEGGRKSYEQYF.

The chain carries TRBV10-1 and TRBJ2-1; D is possibly TRBD2 (5 bases). Germline assignment: CDR1 WNHNN and CDR2 SYGVQD (reference sequence). V lost 4 bases, J lost 6 bases, and 10 bases lay in between. The CDR3 has 13 residues. This chain's CDR3 is CASSVVASNEQFF. CDR3 DNA: TGCGCCAGCAGTGTAGTAGCGTCCAATGAGCAGTTCTTC.

The V gene is TRBV28, the J gene TRBJ2-5, with 9 bases identical to TRBD2. V gave up 6 bases and J gave up 1 base; unmatched junction bases: 9. Germline values: CDR1 MDHEN, CDR2 SYDVKM. This CDR3 is built from 16 residues. In DNA, the CDR3 is TGTGCCAGCAGCCTTAGGAGTAGCGGGGGCCAAGAGACCCAGTACTTC. Amino acids: CASSLRSSGGQETQYF.

Here the CDR3 DNA reads TGCAGCGTCCGTGACACTTGGCGCGAGCAGTACTTC. It codes for CSVRDTWREQYF. The rearrangement joins TRBV29-1 to TRBJ2-7; D remains unclear. The V gene lost 6 bases and the J gene lost 6 bases, with 15 bases spanning the gap. The germline V gene encodes CDR1 SQVTM and CDR2 ANQGSEA. This CDR3 is 12 amino acids long.

The rearrangement uses TRBV6-5 and TRBJ2-7, with TRBD2 identical over 10 bases. The trim removed 5 bases at V and 6 bases at J, leaving 10 bases unmatched. CDR3 length equals 15 residues. CDR1 and CDR2 (germline): MNHEY, SVGAGI. CDR3 sequence (DNA): TGTGCCAGCAGTCCGCTATCTAGCGGGGGATCCGAGCAGTACTTC. This sequence encodes CASSPLSSGGSEQYF.

The chain joins TRBV24-1 to TRBJ1-5, with a tentative D call TRBD1 (6 bases). Trimming shortened V by 4 bases and J by 15 bases, and 15 bases separated the two germline ends. CDR1 and CDR2 from the germline V gene are KGHDR and SFDVKD. This CDR3 region has 12 residues. The CDR3 DNA sequence: TGTGCCACCAGTGACCGGGGACAAATCGTGCATTTT. As protein: CATSDRGQIVHF.

V usage is TRBV30 and J usage is TRBJ2-2; D gene unclear. Germline V gene data show CDR1 as GTSNPN and CDR2 as SVGIG (reference sequence). The length of the CDR3 is 14 residues. The germline V and J ends were trimmed by 2 bases and 3 bases, with 10 bases remaining between them. CDR3 coding DNA: TGTGCCTGGAGTCCTCCCCCTGACACCGGGGAGCTGTTTTTT. Amino acid sequence: CAWSPPPDTGELFF.

The J gene is TRBJ2-3, the V gene TRBV5-4; 8 positions match TRBD2. The ends lost 7 bases at V and 2 bases at J; junction bases unmatched: 12. CDR3 length: 16 amino acids. From germline, CDR1 is SGHNT and CDR2 YYREEE (reference sequence). The CDR3 DNA follows: TGTGCCAGCTACTCCGGGGGGGGACAATCCACAGATACGCAGTATTTT. It yields the protein CASYSGGGQSTDTQYF.

This clone was counted once. This rearrangement joins TRBV25-1 to TRBJ2-4; maybe TRBD1 (7 bases). The CDR3 totals 14 residues. Trimming pared 2 bases from V and 7 bases from J, leaving 12 bases between. Germline assignment: CDR1 MGHDK and CDR2 SYGVNS. The CDR3 nucleotides read TGTGCCAGCAGTGAACAGACAGGGAGGAACATTCAGTACTTC. This translates into CASSEQTGRNIQYF.

This chain connects TRBV5-6 to TRBJ1-3; the match to TRBD1 covers 9 bases. Losses at the gene ends were 3 bases for V and 0 bases for J; bases not matched to a gene: 4. Per germline, CDR1 SGHDT and CDR2 YYEEEE. CDR3 size: 16 residues. The CDR3 protein is CASSWGQGVSGNTIYF. Written as DNA, the CDR3 is TGTGCCAGCAGCTGGGGACAGGGCGTCTCTGGAAACACCATATATTTT.

This clone showed up just a few times. This chain uses TRBV19 with TRBJ1-1; 7 bases align to TRBD1. With V trimmed by 5 bases and J by 8 bases, 8 bases remained unmatched. CDR1 is LNHDA and CDR2 is SQIVND in the germline V gene (reference sequence). This CDR3 comprises 13 residues. The CDR3 region has the DNA TGTGCCAGTAGTGCATCACAGGGGCGAGAAGCTTTCTTT. It translates to CASSASQGREAFF.

This chain connects TRBV7-3 to TRBJ2-3; 7 bases fit TRBD2. Germline trimming cut 5 bases from V and 2 bases from J; bases unmatched to any gene: 4. In germline, CDR1 is SGHTA, CDR2 FQGTGA. The CDR3 has 14 amino acids. CDR3 coding DNA: TGTGCCAGCAGCGAGGGACTATACACAGATACGCAGTATTTT. As protein: CASSEGLYTDTQYF.

The gene calls are TRBV3-1 (or the pseudogene TRBV3-2) and TRBJ1-2, with 8 bases that match TRBD1. This CDR3 is built from 16 residues. V lost 3 bases to trimming and J lost 4 bases; unmatched junction nucleotides: 10. Germline lookup yields CDR1 LGHDT and CDR2 YNNKEL (reference sequence). The CDR3 sequence is CASSHLWDRRIYGYTF. CDR3 bases: TGTGCCAGCAGCCACCTCTGGGACAGGAGGATCTATGGCTACACCTTC.

The chain combines TRBV29-1 with TRBJ1-4, with TRBD1 matching over 7 bases. J was trimmed by 8 bases and V by 6 bases; bases with no gene match: 3. This CDR3 spans 11 amino acids. Germline values: CDR1 SQVTM, CDR2 ANQGSEA. CDR3 residues: CSVLQGEKLFF. The CDR3 region has the DNA TGCAGCGTACTACAGGGGGAAAAACTGTTTTTT.

The chain uses TRBV7-9 and TRBJ2-7; TRBD1 matches at 11 bases. Germline CDR1 and CDR2: SEHNR and FQNEAQ (reference sequence). Trimming removed 5 bases from V and 6 bases from J; junction bases left unmatched: 6. This CDR3 is 14 amino acids long. CDR3 amino acids: CASSQGQGEGEQYF. The CDR3 DNA is TGTGCCAGCAGCCAGGGACAGGGGGAGGGCGAGCAGTACTTC.

The gene calls are TRBV28 and TRBJ1-4, with 11 nucleotides matching TRBD1. Germline lookup yields CDR1 MDHEN and CDR2 SYDVKM. V was clipped by 3 bases and J by 10 bases; unmatched bases: 4. The CDR3 is made up of 14 amino acids. For the CDR3, the DNA is TGTGCCAGCAGTTTTGGACAGGGGGCGGGAAAACTGTTTTTT. Its translation is CASSFGQGAGKLFF.

This clone was observed a few times. This sequence joins TRBV5-4 and TRBJ1-6, with a possible D match to TRBD1 (6 bases). The CDR3 spans 14 residues. Trimming left V 2 bases short and J 8 bases short, with 11 bases between. Germline loops: CDR1 SGHNT, CDR2 YYREEE (reference sequence). The CDR3 here is CASSFAGVDSPLHF. CDR3 DNA sequence: TGTGCCAGCAGCTTTGCAGGGGTCGATTCACCCCTCCACTTT. The variable domain in full, with the rest retrieved from reference TRBV5-4 and TRBJ1-6, is ETGVTQSPTHLIKTRGQQVTLRCSSQSGHNTVSWYQQALGQGPQFIFQYYREEENGRGNFPPRFSGLQFPNYSSELNVNALELDDSALYLCASSFAGVDSPLHFGNGTRLTVT.

This clone is a singleton in its sample. This chain uses TRBV28 with TRBJ1-6, with 7 bases fitting TRBD1. V shed 2 bases, J shed 14 bases, and the junction held 3 bases outside the gene matches. The CDR3 extends over 12 amino acids. Per germline, CDR1 MDHEN and CDR2 SYDVKM. The CDR3 sequence is CASSLAQGALHF. The DNA for the CDR3 is TGTGCCAGCAGTTTAGCCCAGGGGGCCCTCCACTTT.

The rearrangement joins TRBV28 to TRBJ2-7; possible D gene TRBD1, 5 bases. Trimming shortened V by 3 bases and J by 9 bases, and 12 bases separated the two germline ends. Germline CDR1 is MDHEN and CDR2 is SYDVKM. The CDR3 runs to 12 residues. As DNA, the CDR3 is TGTGCCAGCAGTTTCGCTGGACAACCGCAGTACTTC. It encodes CASSFAGQPQYF. The full variable domain, in which reference TRBV28 and TRBJ2-7 provide the parts outside the CDR3, is DVKVTQSSRYLVKRTGEKVFLECVQDMDHENMFWYRQDPGLGLRLIYFSYDVKMKEKGDIPEGYSVSREKKERFSLILESASTNQTSMYLCASSFAGQPQYFGPGTRLTVT.

The chain employs TRBV10-1 and TRBJ1-2; 7 bases match TRBD1. Germline V gene lookup returns CDR1 WNHNN and CDR2 SYGVQD (reference sequence). The CDR3 sequence is 14 residues long. V shed 3 bases, J shed 4 bases, and the junction held 5 bases outside the gene matches. DNA of the CDR3: TGCGCCAGCAGTGACCCGACAGGGTCCTATGGCTACACCTTC. Protein sequence: CASSDPTGSYGYTF.

The chain uses TRBV19 and TRBJ2-7, with 10 bases fitting TRBD1. Germline loops: CDR1 LNHDA, CDR2 SQIVND (reference sequence). Trimming took 6 bases from V and 5 from J; bases not matched to a gene: 4. CDR3 length: 13 amino acids. CDR3 coding DNA: TGTGCCAGTAGGATGACAGGGGGCGACGAGCAGTACTTC. Translated: CASRMTGGDEQYF. Full variable domain (remainder filled in from reference TRBV19 and TRBJ2-7): DGGITQSPKYLFRKEGQNVTLSCEQNLNHDAMYWYRQDPGQGLRLIYYSQIVNDFQKGDIAEGYSVSREKKESFPLTVTSAQKNPTAFYLCASRMTGGDEQYFGPGTRLTVT.

This chain connects TRBV30 to TRBJ1-5; D is undetermined. The germline V gene encodes CDR1 GTSNPN and CDR2 SVGIG (reference sequence). The CDR3 extends over 13 amino acids. Trimming shortened V by 3 bases and J by 4 bases, and 10 bases separated the two germline ends. As DNA, the CDR3 is TGTGCCTGGAGCTCTGCCCGGAATCAGCCCCAGCATTTT. This encodes CAWSSARNQPQHF. The variable domain in full, with the rest retrieved from reference TRBV30 and TRBJ1-5, is SQTIHQWPATLVQPVGSPLSLECTVEGTSNPNLYWYRQAAGRGLQLLFYSVGIGQISSEVPQNLSASRPQDRQFILSSKKLLLSDSGFYLCAWSSARNQPQHFGDGTRLSIL.